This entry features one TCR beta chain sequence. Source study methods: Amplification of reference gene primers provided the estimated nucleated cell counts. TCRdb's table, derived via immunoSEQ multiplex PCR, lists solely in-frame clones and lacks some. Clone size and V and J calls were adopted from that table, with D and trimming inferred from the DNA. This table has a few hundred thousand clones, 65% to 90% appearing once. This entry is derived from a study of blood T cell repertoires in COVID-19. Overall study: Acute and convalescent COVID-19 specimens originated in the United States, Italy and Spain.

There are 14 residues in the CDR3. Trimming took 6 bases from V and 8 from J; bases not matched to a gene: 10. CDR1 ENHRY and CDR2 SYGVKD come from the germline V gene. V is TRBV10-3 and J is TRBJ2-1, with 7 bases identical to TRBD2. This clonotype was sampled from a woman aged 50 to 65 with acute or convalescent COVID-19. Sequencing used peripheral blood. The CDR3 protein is CAIRPRTSGDEQFF. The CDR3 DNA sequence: TGTGCCATCAGGCCCCGGACTAGTGGGGATGAGCAGTTCTTC.